The 17 T cell receptor beta chains below all came from one sample that was sequenced in a study of a mutant IDH1 vaccine in newly diagnosed glioma. Profiling relied on immunoSEQ multiplex PCR, and the TCRdb table lists in-frame clones only, not all of them. The sample lists approximately 33,000 clones, roughly 70% seen once, with 8.9% in the top ten. The antigens of these receptors remain unknown. Time point in this sample: week 47, end of study. Each dose of the vaccine consisted of 300 ug of mutant IDH1 20-mer peptide, with topical imiquimod. Sequenced here: PBMCs, sampled from a glioma patient whose treatment included an IDH1 peptide vaccine. The receptors come from a man aged 35 to 55 with glioma.

The rearrangement links TRBV11-3 to TRBJ1-3; no clear D. V lost 3 bases to trimming and J lost 4 bases, with 13 bases between them. The CDR3 covers 15 residues. Germline lookup yields CDR1 SGHNT and CDR2 YENEEA. The CDR3 DNA reads TGTGCCAGCAGCTTTCGGGCGATACAAGGAAACACCATATATTTT. It translates to CASSFRAIQGNTIYF.

The J gene is TRBJ2-1, the V gene TRBV9; no definite D call. Trimming took off 4 bases at V and 2 bases at J, with 13 bases between the two ends. The V gene's germline CDR1 is SGDLS and CDR2 YYNGEE. The CDR3 is 15 amino acids. For the CDR3, the DNA is TGTGCCAGCAGCTCCCCCGGTCCCGCCTACAATGAGCAGTTCTTC. Translation gives CASSSPGPAYNEQFF. The whole variable domain, remainder taken from reference TRBV9 and TRBJ2-1, is DSGVTQTPKHLITATGQRVTLRCSPRSGDLSVYWYQQSLDQGLQFLIQYYNGEERAKGNILERFSAQQFPDLHSELNLSSLELGDSALYFCASSSPGPAYNEQFFGPGTRLTVL.

This rearrangement joins TRBV6-5 to TRBJ2-7, with a weak D call TRBD2 (5 bases). The CDR3 runs 14 residues. Per germline, CDR1 MNHEY and CDR2 SVGAGI. Trimming removed 11 bases at V and 1 base at J, with 18 bases between. In nucleotides, the CDR3 is TGTGCCGTCCCCCGAGGGCGAAGTTCCTACGAGCAGTACTTC. Residues: CAVPRGRSSYEQYF.

The chain joins TRBV18 to TRBJ1-2; 7 positions agree with TRBD1. The V gene end was trimmed by 5 bases and the J gene end by 2 bases; junction bases not matched to a gene: 8. The germline V gene encodes CDR1 KGHSH and CDR2 LQKENI. The CDR3 runs 15 residues. The chain's CDR3 is CASSLTGTDNYGYTF. CDR3 in DNA: TGTGCCAGCTCATTAACCGGGACAGACAACTATGGCTACACCTTC.

The V gene is TRBV7-9, the J gene TRBJ2-3, with 11 nucleotides matching TRBD2. There are 16 residues in the CDR3. After removal of 0 bases from V and 6 bases from J, the junction contained 5 bases not matched to a gene. The germline V gene has CDR1 SEHNR and CDR2 FQNEAQ (reference sequence). In DNA form, the CDR3 reads TGTGCCAGCAGCTTAGCGAGAACTAGCGGGGGTGATACGCAGTATTTT. Protein: CASSLARTSGGDTQYF.

This sequence joins TRBV6-4 and TRBJ1-5; tentative D call: TRBD1 (6 bases). This CDR3 region has 18 residues. Trimming cost V 5 bases and J 3 bases, with 23 bases left between them. Per germline, CDR1 MRHNA and CDR2 SNTAGT. This chain's CDR3 is CASSRGLTGHSLNQPQHF. The CDR3 nucleotides read TGTGCCAGCAGTAGGGGACTAACAGGGCATTCTCTCAATCAGCCCCAGCATTTT.

The chain couples TRBV6-5 to TRBJ1-4; D remains unclear. CDR1 is MNHEY and CDR2 is SVGAGI in the germline V gene. The CDR3 sequence is 11 residues long. V lost 8 bases, J lost 8 bases, and 9 bases lay in between. Written as DNA, the CDR3 is TGTGCCAGCGGAAAAACAGAAAAACTGTTTTTT. This translates into CASGKTEKLFF.

This chain connects TRBV10-1 to TRBJ2-3, with 9 positions matching TRBD2. J was trimmed by 1 base and V by 1 base; bases with no gene match: 3. CDR1 and CDR2 from the germline V gene are WNHNN and SYGVQD (reference sequence). This CDR3 contains 16 residues. CDR3: CASSEFIAGGTDTQYF. CDR3 nucleotide sequence: TGCGCCAGCAGTGAGTTTATAGCGGGAGGCACAGATACGCAGTATTTT.

In DNA, the CDR3 is TGCGCCAGCAGCCCCGGGCTAGCGGGAGCCAAAGAGCAGTACTTC. This gives the protein CASSPGLAGAKEQYF. This rearrangement joins TRBV10-2 to TRBJ2-7, with TRBD2 matching 10 bases. V lost 6 bases to trimming and J lost 7 bases; unmatched junction nucleotides: 12. The CDR3 totals 15 residues. Germline-derived CDR1 and CDR2 are WSHSY and SAAADI.

This chain joins TRBV27 and TRBJ2-7; perhaps TRBD2 as D (6 bases). V lost 2 bases to trimming and J lost 5 bases, with 10 bases between them. This CDR3 is built from 13 residues. Germline values: CDR1 MNHEY, CDR2 SMNVEV (reference sequence). The chain's CDR3 is CASSLALANEQYF. The CDR3, as DNA: TGTGCCAGCAGTTTAGCCCTAGCGAACGAGCAGTACTTC.

There are a few counts of this clone. The V and J genes are TRBV4-3 and TRBJ2-2; D may be TRBD1 (6 bases). The CDR3 runs to 16 residues. Trimming removed 0 bases at V and 7 bases at J, with 15 bases between. Germline assignment: CDR1 LGHNA and CDR2 YSLEER. As DNA, the CDR3 is TGCGCCAGCAGCCAAGAATATGCAGGGGTGAGCGGGGAGCTGTTTTTT. Translation gives CASSQEYAGVSGELFF.

In this sample, this clone turned up a few times. The chain couples TRBV30 to TRBJ1-1; D not resolved. In germline, CDR1 is GTSNPN, CDR2 SVGIG (reference sequence). The CDR3 spans 13 residues. V lost 4 bases and J lost 0, with 9 bases in between. This CDR3 is CAWNGGVNTEAFF. The CDR3, as DNA: TGTGCCTGGAACGGCGGAGTGAACACTGAAGCTTTCTTT.

The rearrangement joins TRBV4-2 to TRBJ2-5, with 7 bases that match TRBD2. Trimming at V came to 5 bases and at J to 3 bases, leaving 12 bases not matched to a gene. The CDR3 runs 16 residues. Looked up from germline, CDR1 is LGHNA and CDR2 is YNFKEQ. The CDR3 coding sequence is TGTGCCAGCAGCGACTCCGGCGGGAGACCCAAAGAGACCCAGTACTTC. Amino acids: CASSDSGGRPKETQYF.

The V and J genes are TRBV6-6 and TRBJ2-5; 9 bases are a match to TRBD2. This CDR3 spans 14 amino acids. V shed 9 bases, J shed 5 bases, and the junction held 10 bases outside the gene matches. The germline V gene encodes CDR1 MNHNY and CDR2 SVGAGI (reference sequence). CDR3 in DNA: TGTGCCAGTTATCAGTCTAGCGGGGCGGAGACCCAGTACTTC. Translation gives CASYQSSGAETQYF.

V usage is TRBV7-2 and J usage is TRBJ1-3, with a possible D match to TRBD1 (6 bases). This CDR3 has 16 residues. CDR1 SGHTA and CDR2 FQGNSA come from the germline V gene. V was shortened by 1 base and J by 0 bases, with 10 bases between the two germline ends. The CDR3 loop is CASSLGQQGSGNTIYF. In nucleotides, the CDR3 is TGTGCCAGCAGCTTAGGGCAACAGGGCTCTGGAAACACCATATATTTT.

The chain is built from TRBV6-5 and TRBJ1-3; D call uncertain. CDR1 is MNHEY and CDR2 is SVGAGI in the germline V gene. The CDR3 is made up of 15 amino acids. V was pared by 11 bases and J by 0 bases, with 17 bases between. As DNA, the CDR3 is TGTGCCCCAAAAGGGCCCACATACTCTGGAAACACCATATATTTT. Its translation is CAPKGPTYSGNTIYF.

The chain uses TRBV19 and TRBJ2-3, with D possibly matching TRBD1 (6 bases). The V gene lost 4 bases and the J gene lost 4 bases, with 15 bases spanning the gap. This CDR3 is built from 15 residues. The germline CDR1 and CDR2 sequences are LNHDA and SQIVND (reference sequence). The chain's CDR3 is CASSNYRVGADTQYF. CDR3 DNA: TGTGCCAGTAGTAACTACAGGGTGGGAGCAGATACGCAGTATTTT.